This record looks at one T cell receptor beta chain sequence and its context. This sample is part of a study of blood T cells in healthy people across ages. A J-beta primer mix and a sample-barcoded 5' primer were used in a second PCR of roughly 7 to 12 cycles. TCRdb reprocessed the 5' RACE reads via MiXCR and lists one record per CDR3 protein. The data show more than 450,000 distinct CDR3 sequences, 27% seen once. Germline V gives CDR1 DFQATT, CDR2 SNEGSKA (reference sequence). This CDR3 region has 12 residues. V lost 1 base to trimming and J lost 2 bases, with 5 bases between them. The same specimen was also included in a second study, on T cells of mothers and their children.

V usage is TRBV20-1 and J usage is TRBJ2-5, with D unclear. The sample taken for sequencing was blood. This sequence was found in a boy between 2 and 10 years old in good health. Here the CDR3 DNA reads TGCAGTGCTAGAGGTAGACAAGAGACCCAGTACTTC. The encoded protein is CSARGRQETQYF.